This TCR beta chain is drawn from a study of post-analysis software for immune sequencing data (dated by TCRdb to between 2015 and 2017). With respect to the entire study: The recorded disease courses included relapsing-remitting, secondary progressive and progressive-relapsing multiple sclerosis, and some patients had no subtype annotation. The patient repertoires were compared against approximately twelve previously published healthy control repertoires obtained from donors aged 6 to 25 years. A subset of samples was prepared in parallel using single-end sample barcoding, then pooled and co-amplified after Illumina adapter ligation.

Paper-wide results and their limitations: Normalized Chao1 diversity was significantly lower in multiple sclerosis patients than controls, suggesting substantial peripheral T-cell clonal expansion. Direct clustering with F measure showed strong co-clustering of samples prepared in the same batch, prompting a batch-effect correction. The control group was slightly older than the multiple sclerosis patient group.

TCR beta repertoires were profiled from peripheral blood of approximately 13 young patients with multiple sclerosis to demonstrate the VDJtools post-analysis software. The patients with multiple sclerosis were children and adolescents between 6 and 15 years of age. The library was built by means of PCR. Sequenced using an Illumina HiSeq 2500. To reduce PCR and sequencing biases, unique molecular identifiers were built into the TCR beta cDNA libraries. About 500,000 cDNA molecules were obtained for every 1 to 10 million input T cells, so each molecule roughly corresponded to one T cell. Patient libraries were prepared and sequenced with the same protocol used for the earlier healthy control dataset. Within a given batch, samples were prepared together, multiplexed and sequenced on the same HiSeq lane. The authors processed their data as follows. Raw barcoded reads were processed with MIGEC, and single-read molecular identifier groups were discarded before consensus assembly and CDR3 extraction. VDJtools was used for post-analysis of the clonotype tables, and diversity was normalized by down-sampling every dataset to the size of the smallest sample. Repertoire overlap clustering matched CDR3 amino acid but not nucleotide sequences to correct batch-related cross-sample contamination. In-frame beta chains were kept once TCRdb had trimmed the public reads at Q25 with fastp and called clones with MiXCR. CDR3 protein sequences are deduplicated, and each keeps its most common genes and DNA. The V and J calls come from TCRdb's annotation, not from the publication. Recorded for this sample are approximately 400,000 distinct CDR3 sequences; around a third of them occurred a single time. The ten largest make up roughly 13% of the sample.

Note on this clonotype: It has no known antigen specificity. Base-call qualities are not available, and no considerably larger clone is one nucleotide away.

The sequenced material came from blood. This sequence was found in a girl aged 5-17 years with multiple sclerosis.

The CDR3 region has the sequence CSVELAGTGGPGANVLTF. The DNA sequence is TGCAGCGTTGAACTGGCCGGGACAGGGGGCCCCGGGGCCAACGTCCTGACTTTC. Recombination joined TRBV29-1 with TRBJ2-6; a stretch of 12 junction bases matches TRBD1. Compared with germline, V lacks 2 bases and J lacks 4 bases; bases without a gene match: 9. The CDR3, cysteine through phenylalanine, is 18 amino acids long. The kept DNA is CDR3 alone, 54 bases in frame from the first base. CDR1 SQVTM and CDR2 ANQGSEA were looked up in the germline V gene.